This T cell receptor beta chain emerged from a study of cytotoxic CD8 clonotypes in ibrutinib-treated CLL. Across the study: Once patients had received a median 12 months of treatment, range 6 to 36, response samples were obtained.

Notes on the study in general: At progression, clonality fell back toward baseline after rising at ibrutinib response. Clonality (at baseline) was higher than in age-matched healthy donors and tracked circulating CD8+ T-cell counts.

Regarding this clone: No antigen is known for it.

Using immunoSEQ multiplex PCR, the repertoire was profiled, and TCRdb retains in-frame clones only, with some absent. Among about 25,000 clones listed, around 69% were seen once. The sequence came from a human donor with chronic lymphocytic leukemia. Sequenced here: PBMCs, sampled at disease progression, from a patient treated with ibrutinib.

Here the CDR3 DNA reads TGTGCCAGCAGCTTAGATAGTACTGAAGCTTTCTTT. This sequence encodes CASSLDSTEAFF. The chain recombines TRBV11-2 with TRBJ1-1; no definite D call. The CDR3 runs 12 residues. Germline V gene sequence: CDR1 SGHAT, CDR2 FQNNGV. Between the trimmed V and J ends, which lost 0 bases and 5 bases, there was a span of 4 bases. Drawing the rest from reference TRBV11-2 and TRBJ1-1, the complete variable domain is EAGVAQSPRYKIIEKRQSVAFWCNPISGHATLYWYQQILGQGPKLLIQFQNNGVVDDSQLPKDRFSAERLKGVDSTLKIQPAKLEDSAVYLCASSLDSTEAFFGQGTRLTVV.